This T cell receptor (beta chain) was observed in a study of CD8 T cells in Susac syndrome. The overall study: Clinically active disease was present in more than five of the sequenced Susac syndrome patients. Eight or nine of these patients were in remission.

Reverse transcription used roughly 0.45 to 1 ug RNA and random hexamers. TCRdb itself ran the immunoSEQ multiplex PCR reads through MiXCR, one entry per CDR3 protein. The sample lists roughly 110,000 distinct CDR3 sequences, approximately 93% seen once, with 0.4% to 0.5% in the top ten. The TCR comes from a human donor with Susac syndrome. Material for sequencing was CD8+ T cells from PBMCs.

The DNA for the CDR3 is TGTGCCAGCAGTTTCCAGGGGTTCACAGATACGCAGTATTTT. Protein: CASSFQGFTDTQYF. The rearrangement uses TRBV12-3 or TRBV12-4 and TRBJ2-3; D perhaps matches TRBD1 (6 bases). The CDR3 loop spans 14 amino acids. The V gene lost 3 bases and the J gene lost 2 bases, with 9 bases spanning the gap.